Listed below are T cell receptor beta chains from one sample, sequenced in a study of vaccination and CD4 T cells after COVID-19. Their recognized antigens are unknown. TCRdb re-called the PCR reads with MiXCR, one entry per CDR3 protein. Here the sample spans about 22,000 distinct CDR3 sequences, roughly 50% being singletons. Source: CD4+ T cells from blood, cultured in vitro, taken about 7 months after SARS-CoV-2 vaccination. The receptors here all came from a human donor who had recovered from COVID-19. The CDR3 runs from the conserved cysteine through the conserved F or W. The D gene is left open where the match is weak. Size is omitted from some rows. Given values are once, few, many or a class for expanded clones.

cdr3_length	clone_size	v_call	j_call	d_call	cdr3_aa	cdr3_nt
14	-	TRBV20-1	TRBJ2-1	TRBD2	CSALAASGDNEQFF	TGCAGTGCCCTAGCGGCTAGCGGAGACAATGAGCAGTTCTTC
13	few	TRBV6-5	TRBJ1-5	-	CASSFGQNQPQHF	TGTGCCAGCAGTTTTGGACAGAATCAGCCCCAGCATTTT
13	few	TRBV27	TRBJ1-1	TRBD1	CASSYRGSREAFF	TGTGCCAGCAGTTACAGGGGTTCTCGAGAAGCTTTCTTT
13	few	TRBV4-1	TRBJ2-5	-	CASSQVLGETQYF	TGCGCCAGCAGCCAAGTTCTTGGAGAGACCCAGTACTTC
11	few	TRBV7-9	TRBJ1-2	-	CASSLPYGYTF	TGTGCCAGCAGCTTACCTTATGGCTACACCTTC
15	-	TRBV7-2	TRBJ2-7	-	CASSFHDRNSYEQYF	TGTGCCAGCAGCTTCCACGACAGGAACTCCTACGAGCAGTACTTC
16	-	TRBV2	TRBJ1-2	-	CASSEVQVPSFYGYTF	TGTGCCAGCAGTGAAGTACAGGTCCCCAGTTTCTATGGCTACACCTTC
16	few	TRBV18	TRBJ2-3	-	CASSHQPGTSTDTQYF	TGTGCCAGCTCACATCAACCCGGGACTAGCACAGATACGCAGTATTTT
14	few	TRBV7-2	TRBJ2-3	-	CASSLGPSTDTQYF	TGTGCCAGCAGCTTGGGCCCCAGCACAGATACGCAGTATTTT
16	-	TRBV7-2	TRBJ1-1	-	CASSPPVWGRNTEAFF	TGTGCCAGCAGCCCCCCGGTTTGGGGGCGGAACACTGAAGCTTTCTTT
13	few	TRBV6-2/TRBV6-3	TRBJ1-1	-	CASRRGLNTEAFF	TGTGCCAGCAGAAGGGGACTGAACACTGAAGCTTTCTTT
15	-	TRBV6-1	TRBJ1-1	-	CASIGRQEGNTEAFF	TGTGCCAGCATAGGTCGACAGGAAGGGAACACTGAAGCTTTCTTT
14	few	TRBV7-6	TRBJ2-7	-	CASSLRGTSYEQYF	TGTGCCAGCAGCTTACGCGGGACTTCCTACGAGCAGTACTTC
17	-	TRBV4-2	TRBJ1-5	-	CASSQDWVRAGNQPQHF	TGTGCCAGCAGCCAAGATTGGGTCAGGGCTGGCAATCAGCCCCAGCATTTT
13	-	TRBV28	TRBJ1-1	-	CASSFWAGDKAFF	TGTGCCAGCAGTTTCTGGGCAGGGGATAAAGCTTTCTTT